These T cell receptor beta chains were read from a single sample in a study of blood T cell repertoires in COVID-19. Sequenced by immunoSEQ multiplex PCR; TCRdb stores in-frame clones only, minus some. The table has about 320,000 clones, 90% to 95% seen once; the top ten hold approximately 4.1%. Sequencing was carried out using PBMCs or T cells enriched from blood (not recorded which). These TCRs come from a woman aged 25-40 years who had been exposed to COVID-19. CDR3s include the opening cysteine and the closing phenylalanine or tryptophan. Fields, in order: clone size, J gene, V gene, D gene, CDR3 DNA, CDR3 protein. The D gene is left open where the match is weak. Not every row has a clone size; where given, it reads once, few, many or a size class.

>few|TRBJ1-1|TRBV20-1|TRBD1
TGCAGTGCTAGTCCCGGGACAGGGCGCGTCACTGAAGCTTTCTTT
CSASPGTGRVTEAFF
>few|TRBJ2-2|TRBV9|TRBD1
TGTGCCAGCAGCCGCAGACAGGGGCTAGGGGAGCTGTTTTTT
CASSRRQGLGELFF
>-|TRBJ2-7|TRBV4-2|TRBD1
TGTGCCAGCAGCCAAAACAGGGGGCTCGAGCAGTACTTC
CASSQNRGLEQYF
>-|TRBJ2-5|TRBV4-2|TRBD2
TGTGCCAGCAGCCAAGATGTGGCAGCGGGGGGCCGGGAGACCCAGTACTTC
CASSQDVAAGGRETQYF
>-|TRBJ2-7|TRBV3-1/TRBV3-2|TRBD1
TGTGCCAGCAGCCAAGGGGGACAGGGATCCTACGAGCAGTACTTC
CASSQGGQGSYEQYF
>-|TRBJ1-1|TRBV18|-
TGTGCCAGCTCACCAACCTCATTGCGGGGCCTTGAAGCTTTCTTT
CASSPTSLRGLEAFF
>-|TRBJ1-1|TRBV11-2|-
TGTGCCAGCAGCTTAGAAGGGGCGGCTTTCTTT
CASSLEGAAFF
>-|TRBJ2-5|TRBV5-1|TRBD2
TGCGCCAGCAGCTTGGCCACGACTAGCGGGGGCCCAGAGACCCAGTACTTC
CASSLATTSGGPETQYF
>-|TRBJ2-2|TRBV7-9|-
TGTGCCAGCAGCCGAACCCCGCAGGGTTTTGGGACCGGGGAGCTGTTTTTT
CASSRTPQGFGTGELFF
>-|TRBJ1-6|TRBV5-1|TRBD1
TGCGCCAGCAGCTTGAGGGTAGACAGGGTTAATTCACCCCTCCACTTT
CASSLRVDRVNSPLHF
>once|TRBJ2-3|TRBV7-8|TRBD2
TGTGCCAGCAGCTTAGCCGGGACTAGCCCCGATACGCAGTATTTT
CASSLAGTSPDTQYF
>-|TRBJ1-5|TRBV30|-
TGTGCCTGGAGTGCCCAGCCCCGCAGGTATCAGCCCCAGCATTTT
CAWSAQPRRYQPQHF
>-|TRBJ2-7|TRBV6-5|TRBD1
TGTGCCAGCAGCCGGACAGGGCTCTACGAGCAGTACTTC
CASSRTGLYEQYF
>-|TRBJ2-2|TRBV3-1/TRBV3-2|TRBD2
TGTGCCAGCAGCTCCTTTAGCGGGGCGAACACCGGGGAGCTGTTTTTT
CASSSFSGANTGELFF
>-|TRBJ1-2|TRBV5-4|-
TGTGCCAGCAGCTTGGCAGGGAATGGCTACACCTTC
CASSLAGNGYTF
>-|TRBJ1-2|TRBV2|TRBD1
TGTGCCAGCTTCCCAGACAGGGACTATGGCTACACCTTC
CASFPDRDYGYTF
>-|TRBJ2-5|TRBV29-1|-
TGCAGCGTTGTGGGGGCTCAAGAGACCCAGTACTTC
CSVVGAQETQYF
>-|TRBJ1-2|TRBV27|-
TGTGCCACGACAACCCCGGGGAAGGGCTACACCTTC
CATTTPGKGYTF
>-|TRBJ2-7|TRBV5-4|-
TGTGCCAGCAGCTTGTTGACAGGGACTGCCTACGAGCAGTACTTC
CASSLLTGTAYEQYF
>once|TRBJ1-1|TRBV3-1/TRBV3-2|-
TGTGCCAGCAGCGTTCGACTAGGAGACACTGAAGCTTTCTTT
CASSVRLGDTEAFF
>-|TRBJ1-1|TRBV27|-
TGTGCCAGCAGTTTAAAAGGACTTACTGAAGCTTTCTTT
CASSLKGLTEAFF
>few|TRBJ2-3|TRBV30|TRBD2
TGTGCCTGGACTCGGGGGGGCACAGATACGCAGTATTTT
CAWTRGGTDTQYF